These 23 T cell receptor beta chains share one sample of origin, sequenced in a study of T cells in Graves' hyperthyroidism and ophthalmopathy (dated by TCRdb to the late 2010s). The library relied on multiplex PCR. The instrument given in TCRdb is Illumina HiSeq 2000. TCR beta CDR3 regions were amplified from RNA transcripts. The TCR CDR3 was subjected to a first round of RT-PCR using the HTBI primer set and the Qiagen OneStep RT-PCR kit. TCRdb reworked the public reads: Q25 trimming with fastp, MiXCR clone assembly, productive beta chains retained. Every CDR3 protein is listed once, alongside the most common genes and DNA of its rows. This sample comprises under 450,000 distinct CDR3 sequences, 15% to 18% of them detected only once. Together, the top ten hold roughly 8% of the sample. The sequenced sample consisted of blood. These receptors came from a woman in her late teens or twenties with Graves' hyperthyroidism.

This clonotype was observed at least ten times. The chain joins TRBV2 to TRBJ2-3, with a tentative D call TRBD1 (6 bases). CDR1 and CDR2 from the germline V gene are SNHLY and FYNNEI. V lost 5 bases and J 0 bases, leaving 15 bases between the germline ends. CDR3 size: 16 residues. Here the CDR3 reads CASSLGGRTSTDTQYF. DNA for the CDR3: TGTGCCAGCAGTTTAGGGGGACGGACTAGCACAGATACGCAGTATTTT.

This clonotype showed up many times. The CDR3 sequence: CASSSDTGGYGYTF. Here the CDR3 DNA reads TGTGCCAGCAGTTCCGATACGGGCGGCTATGGCTACACCTTC. The V and J genes are TRBV12-3 or TRBV12-4 and TRBJ1-2; no clear D gene. This CDR3 spans 14 amino acids. V was pared by 4 bases and J by 4 bases, with 13 bases between.

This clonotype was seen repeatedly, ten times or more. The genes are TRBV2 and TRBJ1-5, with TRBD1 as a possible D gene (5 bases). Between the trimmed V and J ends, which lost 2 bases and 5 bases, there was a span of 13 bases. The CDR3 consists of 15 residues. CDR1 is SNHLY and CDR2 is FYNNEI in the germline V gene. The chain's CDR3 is CASSEQRGRDQPQHF. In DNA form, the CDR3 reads TGTGCCAGCAGTGAACAGAGGGGAAGGGATCAGCCCCAGCATTTT.

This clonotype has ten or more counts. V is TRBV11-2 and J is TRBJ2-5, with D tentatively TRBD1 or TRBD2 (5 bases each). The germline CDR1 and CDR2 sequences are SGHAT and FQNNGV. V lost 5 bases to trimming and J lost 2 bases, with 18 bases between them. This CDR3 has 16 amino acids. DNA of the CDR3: TGTGCCAGCAGCCCCCAGTCGAGGGGTAATCAAGAGACCCAGTACTTC. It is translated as CASSPQSRGNQETQYF.

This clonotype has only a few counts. The CDR3 is CASSPTGANNEQFF. As DNA, the CDR3 is TGTGCCAGCTCACCGACAGGGGCTAACAATGAGCAGTTCTTC. The rearrangement links TRBV18 to TRBJ2-1; 8 bases agree with TRBD1. This CDR3 is 14 amino acids long. Germline trimming cut 3 bases from V and 5 bases from J; bases unmatched to any gene: 3. Germline lookup yields CDR1 KGHSH and CDR2 LQKENI.

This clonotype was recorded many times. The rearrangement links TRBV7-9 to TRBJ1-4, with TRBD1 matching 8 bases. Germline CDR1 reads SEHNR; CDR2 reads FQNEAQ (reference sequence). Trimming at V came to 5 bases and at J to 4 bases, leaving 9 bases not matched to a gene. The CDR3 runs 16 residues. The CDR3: CASSPYGQGFNEKLFF. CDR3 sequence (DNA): TGTGCCAGCAGCCCCTACGGACAGGGCTTTAATGAAAAACTGTTTTTT.

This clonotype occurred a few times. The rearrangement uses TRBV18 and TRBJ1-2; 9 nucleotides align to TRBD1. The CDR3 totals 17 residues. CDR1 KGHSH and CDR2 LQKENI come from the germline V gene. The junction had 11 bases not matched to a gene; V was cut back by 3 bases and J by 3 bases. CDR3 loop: CASSPQGIGTGYYGYTF. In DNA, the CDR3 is TGTGCCAGCTCACCGCAGGGGATCGGGACAGGGTACTATGGCTACACCTTC.

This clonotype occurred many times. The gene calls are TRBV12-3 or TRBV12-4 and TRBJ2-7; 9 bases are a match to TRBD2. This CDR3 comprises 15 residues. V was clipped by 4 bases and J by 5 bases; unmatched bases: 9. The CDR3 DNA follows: TGTGCCAGCAGTTATGGACTAGCGATGGGTGACGAGCAGTACTTC. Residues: CASSYGLAMGDEQYF.

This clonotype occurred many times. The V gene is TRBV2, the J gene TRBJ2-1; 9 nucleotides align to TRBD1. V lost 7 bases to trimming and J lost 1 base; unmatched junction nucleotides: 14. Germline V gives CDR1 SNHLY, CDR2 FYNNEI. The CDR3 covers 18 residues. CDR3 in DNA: TGTGCCAGCACTGGGGACAGGGAACGGGTCAATTCCTACAATGAGCAGTTCTTC. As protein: CASTGDRERVNSYNEQFF.

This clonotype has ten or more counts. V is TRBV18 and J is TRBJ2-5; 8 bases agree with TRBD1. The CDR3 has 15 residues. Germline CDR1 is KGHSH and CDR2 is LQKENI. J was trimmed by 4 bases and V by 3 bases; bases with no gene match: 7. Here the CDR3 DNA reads TGTGCCAGCTCACCTTATCCTGGACAGGGAGAGACCCAGTACTTC. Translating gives CASSPYPGQGETQYF. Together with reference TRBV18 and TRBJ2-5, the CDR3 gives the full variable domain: NAGVMQNPRHLVRRRGQEARLRCSPMKGHSHVYWYRQLPEEGLKFMVYLQKENIIDESGMPKERFSAEFPKEGPSILRIQQVVRGDSAAYFCASSPYPGQGETQYFGPGTRLLVL.

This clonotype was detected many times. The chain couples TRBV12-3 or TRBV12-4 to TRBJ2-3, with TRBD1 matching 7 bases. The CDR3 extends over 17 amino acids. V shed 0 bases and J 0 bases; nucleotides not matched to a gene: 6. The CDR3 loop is CASSLASTGSSTDTQYF. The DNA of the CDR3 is TGTGCCAGCAGTTTAGCCTCGACAGGGTCTAGCACAGATACGCAGTATTTT.

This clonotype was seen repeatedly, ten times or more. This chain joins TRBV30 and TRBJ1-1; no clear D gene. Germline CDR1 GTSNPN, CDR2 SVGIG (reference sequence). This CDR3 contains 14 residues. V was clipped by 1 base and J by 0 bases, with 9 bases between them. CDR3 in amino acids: CAWSAAEMNTEAFF. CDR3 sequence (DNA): TGTGCCTGGAGTGCCGCCGAAATGAACACTGAAGCTTTCTTT.

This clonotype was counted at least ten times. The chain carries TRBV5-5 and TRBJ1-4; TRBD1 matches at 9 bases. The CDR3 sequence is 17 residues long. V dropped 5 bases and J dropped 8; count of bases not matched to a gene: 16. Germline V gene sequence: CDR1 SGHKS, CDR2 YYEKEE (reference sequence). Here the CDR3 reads CASRRRTPGQGNEKLFF. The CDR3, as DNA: TGTGCCAGCAGGCGACGGACACCGGGACAGGGAAACGAAAAACTGTTTTTT.

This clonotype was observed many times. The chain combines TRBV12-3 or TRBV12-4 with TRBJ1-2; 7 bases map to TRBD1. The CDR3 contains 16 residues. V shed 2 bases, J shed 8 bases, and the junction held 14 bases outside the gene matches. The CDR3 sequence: CASSLRGEGAKRGYTF. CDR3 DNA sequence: TGTGCCAGCAGTTTACGAGGGGAGGGGGCGAAAAGGGGCTACACCTTC.

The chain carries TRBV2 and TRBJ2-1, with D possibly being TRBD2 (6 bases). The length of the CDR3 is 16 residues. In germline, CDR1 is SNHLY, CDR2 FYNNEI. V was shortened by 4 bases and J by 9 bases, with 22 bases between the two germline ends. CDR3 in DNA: TGTGCCAGCAGTGGATTAGCGGCGGGATACCACCCTGAGCAGTTCTTC. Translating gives CASSGLAAGYHPEQFF.

CDR3 nucleotides: TGCAGCGTTGATGGGGGCATCGCAGATACGCAGTATTTT. Encoded protein: CSVDGGIADTQYF. V usage is TRBV29-1 and J usage is TRBJ2-3; D is possibly TRBD1 (6 bases). Trimming removed 3 bases from V and 4 bases from J, with 11 bases in between. The CDR3 runs to 13 residues. CDR1 is SQVTM, CDR2 ANQGSEA, per germline.

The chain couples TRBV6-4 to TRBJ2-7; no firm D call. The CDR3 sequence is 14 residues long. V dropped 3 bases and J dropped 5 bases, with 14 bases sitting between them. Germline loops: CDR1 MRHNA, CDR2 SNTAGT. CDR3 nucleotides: TGTGCCAGCAGTGAGCCCCATACAGCGAACGAGCAGTACTTC. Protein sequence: CASSEPHTANEQYF.

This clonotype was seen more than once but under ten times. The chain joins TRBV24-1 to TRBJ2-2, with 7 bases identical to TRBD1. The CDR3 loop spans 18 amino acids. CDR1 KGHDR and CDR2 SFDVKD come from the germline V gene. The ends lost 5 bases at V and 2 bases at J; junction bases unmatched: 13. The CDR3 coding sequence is TGTGCCACCAGTGGCCGACAGGGAAAAGGTTTTAACACCGGGGAGCTGTTTTTT. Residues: CATSGRQGKGFNTGELFF.

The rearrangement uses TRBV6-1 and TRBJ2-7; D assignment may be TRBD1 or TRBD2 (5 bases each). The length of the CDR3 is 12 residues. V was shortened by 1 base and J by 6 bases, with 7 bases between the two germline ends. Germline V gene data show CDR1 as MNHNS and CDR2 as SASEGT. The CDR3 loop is CASSEVGTEQYF. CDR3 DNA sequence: TGTGCCAGCAGTGAAGTAGGGACCGAGCAGTACTTC.

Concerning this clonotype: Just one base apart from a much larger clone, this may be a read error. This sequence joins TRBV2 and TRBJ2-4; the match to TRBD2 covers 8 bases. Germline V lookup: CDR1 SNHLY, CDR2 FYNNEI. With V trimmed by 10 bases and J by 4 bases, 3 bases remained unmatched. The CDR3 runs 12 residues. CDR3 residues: CATRGVKNIQYF. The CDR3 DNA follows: TGTGCCACGCGGGGGGTTAAAAACATTCAGTACTTC.

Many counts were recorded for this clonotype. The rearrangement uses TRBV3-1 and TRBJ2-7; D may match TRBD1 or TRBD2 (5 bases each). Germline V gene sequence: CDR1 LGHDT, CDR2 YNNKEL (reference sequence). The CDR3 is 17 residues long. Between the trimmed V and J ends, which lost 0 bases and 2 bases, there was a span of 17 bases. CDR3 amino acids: CASSQDSGAAEAYEQYF. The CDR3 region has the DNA TGTGCCAGCAGCCAAGACTCCGGGGCAGCGGAAGCCTACGAGCAGTACTTC.

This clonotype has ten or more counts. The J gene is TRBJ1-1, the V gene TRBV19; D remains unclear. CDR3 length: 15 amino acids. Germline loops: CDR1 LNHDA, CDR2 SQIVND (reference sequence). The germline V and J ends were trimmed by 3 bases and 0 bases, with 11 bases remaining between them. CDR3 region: CASSMIENLNTEAFF. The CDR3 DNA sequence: TGTGCCAGTAGTATGATAGAGAACTTGAACACTGAAGCTTTCTTT.

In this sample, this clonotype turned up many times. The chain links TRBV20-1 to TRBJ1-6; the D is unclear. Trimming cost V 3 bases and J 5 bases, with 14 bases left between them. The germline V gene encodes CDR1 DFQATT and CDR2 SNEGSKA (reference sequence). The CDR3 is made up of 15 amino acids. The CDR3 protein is CSARVVGRNNSPLHF. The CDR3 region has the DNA TGCAGTGCTAGGGTCGTAGGGAGGAATAATTCACCCCTCCACTTT.